Shown below are 15 T cell receptor beta chains from a single sample sequenced in a study of cytomegalovirus exposure and HLA in healthy donors. With 60 Vbeta and 13 Jbeta primers, the PCR was carried out. Produced via immunoSEQ multiplex PCR; TCRdb's table is partial and in-frame only. The sample includes 150,000 to 180,000 clones, approximately 72% seen only once; the top ten take over 1.3%. Input material: PBMCs. These receptors were taken from a young man in good health and CMV-seronegative.

There are a few counts of this clone. The CDR3 coding sequence is TGTGCCAGCAGTTCGGGACAGGGCTCATCCTACGAGCAGTACTTC. It translates to CASSSGQGSSYEQYF. The chain recombines TRBV6-5 with TRBJ2-7; 9 bases match TRBD1. CDR3 length equals 15 residues. The V segment lost 4 bases and the J segment 1 base; nucleotides outside the gene matches: 5. The germline V gene has CDR1 MNHEY and CDR2 SVGAGI.

This chain joins TRBV29-1 and TRBJ2-1, with 9 bases matching TRBD2. The CDR3 consists of 16 residues. CDR1 is SQVTM, CDR2 ANQGSEA, per germline. J was trimmed by 9 bases and V by 0 bases; bases with no gene match: 12. CDR3 bases: TGCAGCGTTGAAGATTGGTCTAGCGGGATGTTGGGTGAGCAGTTCTTC. Its translation: CSVEDWSSGMLGEQFF.

The chain employs TRBV19 and TRBJ1-4; 11 bases align to TRBD1. V was pared by 2 bases and J by 6 bases, with 5 bases of the junction left unmatched. The germline V gene encodes CDR1 LNHDA and CDR2 SQIVND (reference sequence). The CDR3 length is 16 residues. The CDR3 loop is CASSISRTGGYEKLFF. As DNA, the CDR3 is TGTGCCAGTAGTATATCTCGGACAGGGGGCTATGAAAAACTGTTTTTT.

A remark on this clone: The sample holds other DNA sequences that translate to the same CDR3. The rearrangement joins TRBV11-2 to TRBJ2-7; 11 bases are a match to TRBD2. Germline CDR1 and CDR2: SGHAT and FQNNGV. The ends lost 1 base at V and 6 bases at J; junction bases unmatched: 11. CDR3 length equals 17 residues. The CDR3 sequence: CASSLVGVAGGPAEQYF. CDR3 nucleotide sequence: TGTGCCAGCAGCTTAGTAGGCGTAGCGGGGGGGCCGGCCGAGCAGTACTTC.

This chain uses TRBV5-4 with TRBJ2-5; a weak D match, TRBD1 (5 bases). CDR1 is SGHNT, CDR2 YYREEE, per germline (reference sequence). V shed 0 bases and J shed 5 bases, with 8 bases lying between them. The CDR3 length is 13 residues. DNA of the CDR3: TGTGCCAGCAGCTTGGAGGGGCGGGAGACCCAGTACTTC. Amino acids: CASSLEGRETQYF. The whole variable domain, remainder taken from reference TRBV5-4 and TRBJ2-5, is ETGVTQSPTHLIKTRGQQVTLRCSSQSGHNTVSWYQQALGQGPQFIFQYYREEENGRGNFPPRFSGLQFPNYSSELNVNALELDDSALYLCASSLEGRETQYFGPGTRLLVL.

J is TRBJ1-1 and V is TRBV19, with D maybe TRBD1 (5 bases). Germline CDR1 and CDR2: LNHDA and SQIVND (reference sequence). The CDR3 runs 13 residues. Trimming took 7 bases from V and 4 from J, leaving 13 bases between them. The CDR3 region has the DNA TGTGCCAGTAATGGAGGGGAGGTCACTGAAGCTTTCTTT. Translating gives CASNGGEVTEAFF.

V gene TRBV27 combines with J gene TRBJ2-3; D perhaps matches TRBD1 (5 bases). Between the trimmed V and J ends, which lost 3 bases and 6 bases, there was a span of 10 bases. The CDR3 is 13 residues long. Germline-derived CDR1 and CDR2 are MNHEY and SMNVEV (reference sequence). This chain's CDR3 is CASSFRAKDTQYF. DNA of the CDR3: TGTGCCAGCAGTTTCAGGGCCAAGGATACGCAGTATTTT.

This clone has more than one count but fewer than ten. This chain uses TRBV6-5 with TRBJ1-1; D unclear. With 5 bases removed from V and 0 bases from J, the gap between germline ends came to 7 bases. The germline CDR1 and CDR2 sequences are MNHEY and SVGAGI. This CDR3 spans 13 amino acids. Here the CDR3 DNA reads TGTGCCAGCAGTATGACACTGAACACTGAAGCTTTCTTT. Translated: CASSMTLNTEAFF.

This clone was observed a few times. The gene calls are TRBV11-2 and TRBJ2-2; the D gene is possibly TRBD1 (6 bases). V was clipped by 4 bases and J by 3 bases, with 9 bases between them. There are 14 residues in the CDR3. In germline, CDR1 is SGHAT, CDR2 FQNNGV. DNA of the CDR3: TGTGCCAGCAGCTCACAGGGAGACACCGGGGAGCTGTTTTTT. Protein: CASSSQGDTGELFF. Combining the CDR3 with reference TRBV11-2 and TRBJ2-2 gives the whole variable domain EAGVAQSPRYKIIEKRQSVAFWCNPISGHATLYWYQQILGQGPKLLIQFQNNGVVDDSQLPKDRFSAERLKGVDSTLKIQPAKLEDSAVYLCASSSQGDTGELFFGEGSRLTVL.

The chain recombines TRBV5-4 with TRBJ2-3; 11 bases line up with TRBD2. The CDR3 is 16 amino acids. V was pared by 6 bases and J by 6 bases, with 12 bases of the junction left unmatched. Per the germline V gene, CDR1 is SGHNT and CDR2 is YYREEE (reference sequence). The CDR3 reads CASNTGGPSGRDTQYF. CDR3 DNA: TGTGCCAGCAACACCGGGGGGCCTAGCGGGAGGGATACGCAGTATTTT.

The rearrangement links TRBV18 to TRBJ1-5; the D gene is possibly TRBD1 (5 bases). V gave up 2 bases and J gave up 2 bases, with 10 bases separating them. Germline CDR1 reads KGHSH; CDR2 reads LQKENI. This CDR3 comprises 15 residues. CDR3 residues: CASSPSGAGNQPQHF. CDR3 DNA sequence: TGTGCCAGCTCACCATCTGGGGCGGGCAATCAGCCCCAGCATTTT. Complete variable domain (other parts from reference TRBV18 and TRBJ1-5): NAGVMQNPRHLVRRRGQEARLRCSPMKGHSHVYWYRQLPEEGLKFMVYLQKENIIDESGMPKERFSAEFPKEGPSILRIQQVVRGDSAAYFCASSPSGAGNQPQHFGDGTRLSIL.

This clone was detected once. The V gene is TRBV19, the J gene TRBJ2-7; the match to TRBD2 covers 8 bases. With 4 bases clipped from V and 6 bases from J, the junction kept 8 bases outside the gene matches. The V gene's germline CDR1 is LNHDA and CDR2 SQIVND (reference sequence). The length of the CDR3 is 14 residues. The CDR3 DNA sequence: TGTGCCAGTAGTACCACCCCGGGGGGGGCCGAGCAGTACTTC. Translated: CASSTTPGGAEQYF.

The V call is TRBV7-9, the J call TRBJ2-1, with 7 bases fitting TRBD1. With 5 bases clipped from V and 10 bases from J, the junction kept 14 bases outside the gene matches. There are 15 residues in the CDR3. Germline loops: CDR1 SEHNR, CDR2 FQNEAQ (reference sequence). The CDR3 spells CASSRNTSGQPEQFF. CDR3 DNA: TGTGCCAGCAGCCGTAACACTTCGGGACAGCCCGAGCAGTTCTTC.

This clone came up a few times. The chain uses TRBV19 and TRBJ1-1; D is undetermined. With 7 bases removed from V and 1 base from J, the gap between germline ends came to 4 bases. This CDR3 comprises 11 residues. Germline values: CDR1 LNHDA, CDR2 SQIVND (reference sequence). CDR3 region: CASKRNTEAFF. In nucleotides, the CDR3 is TGTGCCAGTAAGAGGAACACTGAAGCTTTCTTT.

The chain has TRBV14 and TRBJ1-2; D gene unclear. The CDR3 sequence is 14 residues long. Trimming cost V 0 bases and J 8 bases, with 13 bases left between them. From germline, CDR1 is SGHDN and CDR2 FVKESK. In DNA, the CDR3 is TGTGCCAGCAGCCAAGATAGACTGATCCGGGGCTACACCTTC. Encoded protein: CASSQDRLIRGYTF. The full variable domain, its missing parts supplied by reference TRBV14 and TRBJ1-2, is EAGVTQFPSHSVIEKGQTVTLRCDPISGHDNLYWYRRVMGKEIKFLLHFVKESKQDESGMPNNRFLAERTGGTYSTLKVQPAELEDSGVYFCASSQDRLIRGYTFGSGTRLTVV.